This T cell receptor beta chain was recorded in a study of cytomegalovirus exposure and HLA in healthy donors. Study-wide results and limits: Many donors carried some public TCRs, although rarity characterized most TCR sequences.

All donors participated as healthy donors of bone marrow. The CDR3 has 15 amino acids. V was clipped by 5 bases and J by 8 bases, with 18 bases between them. Germline CDR1 is LNHDA and CDR2 is SQIVND (reference sequence). This clone was observed a few times. Its antigen is still unknown. Primers: 60 Vbeta forward and 13 Jbeta reverse. Profiled with immunoSEQ multiplex PCR; TCRdb holds only in-frame clones, not every one. The profile shows fewer than 250,000 clones, roughly 83% of them singletons. Source material: PBMCs. The chain recombines TRBV19 with TRBJ1-4, with D tentatively TRBD1 (6 bases). This sequence was found in a girl aged 5-17 years in good health and CMV-seronegative. The CDR3 protein is CASSHQGSYEEKLFF. Written as DNA, the CDR3 is TGTGCCAGTAGTCATCAGGGGTCGTATGAGGAAAAACTGTTTTTT.